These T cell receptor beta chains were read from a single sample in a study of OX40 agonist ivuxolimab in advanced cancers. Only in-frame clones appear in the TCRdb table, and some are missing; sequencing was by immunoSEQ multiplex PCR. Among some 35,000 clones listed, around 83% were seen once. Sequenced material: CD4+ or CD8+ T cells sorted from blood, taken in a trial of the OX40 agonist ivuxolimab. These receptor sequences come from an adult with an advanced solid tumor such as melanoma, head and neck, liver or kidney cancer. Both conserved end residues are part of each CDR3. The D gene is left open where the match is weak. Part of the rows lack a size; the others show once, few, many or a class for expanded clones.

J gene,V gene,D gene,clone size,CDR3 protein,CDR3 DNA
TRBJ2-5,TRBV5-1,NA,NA,CASSLGGTETQYF,TGCGCCAGCAGCTTGGGCGGGACGGAGACCCAGTACTTC
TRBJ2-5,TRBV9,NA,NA,CASSVGTEETQYF,TGTGCCAGCAGCGTAGGGACAGAAGAGACCCAGTACTTC
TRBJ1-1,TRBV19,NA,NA,CATSILGLNTEAFF,TGTGCCACCTCGATACTCGGGTTGAACACTGAAGCTTTCTTT
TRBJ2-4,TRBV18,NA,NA,CASSGQVEDIQYF,TGTGCCAGCTCAGGTCAGGTCGAGGACATTCAGTACTTC
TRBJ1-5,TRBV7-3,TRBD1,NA,CASSLVGRGRMSNQPQHF,TGTGCCAGCAGCTTAGTAGGCAGGGGGCGGATGAGCAATCAGCCCCAGCATTTT
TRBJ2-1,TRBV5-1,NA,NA,CASSSPSSRAANEQFF,TGCGCCAGCAGCTCCCCCTCATCGAGGGCTGCCAATGAGCAGTTCTTC
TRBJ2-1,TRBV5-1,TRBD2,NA,CASSGTSGTYNEQFF,TGCGCCAGCAGCGGAACTAGCGGCACCTACAATGAGCAGTTCTTC
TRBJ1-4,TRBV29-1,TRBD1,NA,CSVRRGREKLFF,TGCAGCGTTAGAAGGGGGCGAGAAAAACTGTTTTTT
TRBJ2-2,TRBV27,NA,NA,CASSPTWANTGELFF,TGTGCCAGCAGTCCTACTTGGGCGAACACCGGGGAGCTGTTTTTT
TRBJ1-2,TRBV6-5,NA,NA,CASSVSRAGGYTF,TGTGCCAGCAGTGTTAGCAGGGCGGGAGGCTACACCTTC
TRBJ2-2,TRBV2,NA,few,CASKVVGTGELFF,TGTGCCAGCAAGGTAGTTGGGACCGGGGAGCTGTTTTTT
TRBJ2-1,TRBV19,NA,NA,CASSIVSSWADGNEQFF,TGTGCCAGTAGTATAGTGTCTAGCTGGGCCGACGGCAATGAGCAGTTCTTC
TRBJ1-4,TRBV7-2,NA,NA,CASSSDFNEKLFF,TGTGCCAGCAGCTCGGACTTTAATGAAAAACTGTTTTTT
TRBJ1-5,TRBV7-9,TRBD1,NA,CASSKTGINQPQHF,TGTGCCAGCAGCAAGACAGGGATCAATCAGCCCCAGCATTTT
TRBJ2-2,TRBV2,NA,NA,CASSPLLKGTGELFF,TGTGCCAGCAGTCCCCTTCTGAAGGGGACCGGGGAGCTGTTTTTT
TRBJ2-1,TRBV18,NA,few,CASSPMMPGVGLGDEQFF,TGTGCCAGCTCACCAATGATGCCGGGAGTGGGGCTTGGGGATGAGCAGTTCTTC
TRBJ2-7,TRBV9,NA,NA,CASSVDLSYEQYF,TGTGCCAGCAGCGTCGACCTATCCTACGAGCAGTACTTC
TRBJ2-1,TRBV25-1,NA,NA,CASSDDSVMYNEQFF,TGTGCCAGCAGTGATGACTCCGTTATGTACAATGAGCAGTTCTTC
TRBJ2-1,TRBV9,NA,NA,CASSAGADFPNEQFF,TGTGCCAGCAGCGCAGGGGCTGACTTCCCCAATGAGCAGTTCTTC
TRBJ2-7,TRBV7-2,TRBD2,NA,CASSLGLAGGNEQYF,TGTGCCAGCAGCTTGGGACTAGCGGGAGGAAACGAGCAGTACTTC
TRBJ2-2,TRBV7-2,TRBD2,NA,CASSQTSDTGELFF,TGTGCCAGCAGCCAAACTAGCGACACCGGGGAGCTGTTTTTT
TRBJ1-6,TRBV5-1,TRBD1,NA,CASSLGQGNSPLHF,TGCGCCAGCAGCTTGGGACAGGGAAATTCACCCCTCCACTTT
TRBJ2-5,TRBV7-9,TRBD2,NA,CASGLHGGETQYF,TGTGCCAGCGGTCTTCACGGGGGGGAGACCCAGTACTTC
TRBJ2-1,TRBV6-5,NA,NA,CASWEATPHEQFF,TGTGCCAGCTGGGAGGCAACCCCCCATGAGCAGTTCTTC
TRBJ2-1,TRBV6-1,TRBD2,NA,CASSEVVGGAGIYNEQFF,TGTGCCAGCAGTGAAGTAGTCGGAGGAGCGGGGATATACAATGAGCAGTTCTTC
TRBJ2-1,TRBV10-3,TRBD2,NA,CAISASGRASTVNEQFF,TGTGCCATCAGTGCTAGCGGGAGGGCCAGTACAGTAAATGAGCAGTTCTTC
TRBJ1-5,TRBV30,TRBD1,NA,CAWSLAGTGNRRNQPQHF,TGTGCCTGGAGTCTCGCCGGGACAGGGAACCGGCGCAATCAGCCCCAGCATTTT
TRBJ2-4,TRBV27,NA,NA,CASSFRGPRDTRGIQYF,TGTGCCAGCAGTTTTCGGGGCCCCCGGGACACCCGGGGCATTCAGTACTTC
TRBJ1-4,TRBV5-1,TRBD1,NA,CASSGTGSEKLFF,TGCGCCAGCTCCGGGACAGGGAGTGAAAAACTGTTTTTT
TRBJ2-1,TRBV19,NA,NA,CASRQAQGPFRNEQFF,TGTGCCAGTAGACAAGCACAGGGACCTTTCCGGAATGAGCAGTTCTTC
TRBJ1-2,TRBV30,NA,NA,CAWAGTSGGYTF,TGTGCCTGGGCTGGGACGTCGGGCGGCTACACCTTC
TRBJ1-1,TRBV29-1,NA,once,CSPRAVNTEAFF,TGCAGCCCACGGGCAGTCAACACTGAAGCTTTCTTT
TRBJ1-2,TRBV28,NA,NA,CASSSQGFGYTF,TGTGCCAGCAGTTCGCAGGGTTTTGGCTACACCTTC
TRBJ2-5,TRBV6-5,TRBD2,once,CASRGLAAQETQYF,TGTGCCAGCAGAGGACTAGCGGCCCAAGAGACCCAGTACTTC
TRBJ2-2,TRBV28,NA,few,CASSFQVNTGELFF,TGTGCCAGCAGTTTTCAAGTGAACACCGGGGAGCTGTTTTTT
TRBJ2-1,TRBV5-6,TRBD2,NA,CASSPTTSGVHRTNEQFF,TGTGCCAGCAGTCCCACGACTAGCGGGGTGCACCGGACTAATGAGCAGTTCTTC
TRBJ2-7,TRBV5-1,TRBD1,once,CASSLVGRQGVNEQYF,TGCGCCAGCAGCTTGGTGGGGAGACAGGGGGTGAACGAGCAGTACTTC
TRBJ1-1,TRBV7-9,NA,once,CASSPPPGRKKGANTEAFF,TGTGCCAGCAGCCCTCCCCCCGGACGGAAAAAGGGTGCGAACACTGAAGCTTTCTTT
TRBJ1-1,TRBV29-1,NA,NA,CSGGGPITEAFF,TGCAGCGGAGGGGGTCCGATCACTGAAGCTTTCTTT
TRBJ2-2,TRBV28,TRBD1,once,CASTPRGGIRDGELFF,TGTGCCAGCACCCCACGAGGGGGCATAAGGGACGGGGAGCTGTTTTTT
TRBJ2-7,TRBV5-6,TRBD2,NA,CASSPRTSGGYEQYF,TGTGCCAGCAGCCCCCGGACTAGCGGGGGCTACGAGCAGTACTTC